These 6 T cell receptor beta chains were all obtained from the same sample, sequenced in a study of blood T cells in healthy people across ages (dated by TCRdb to between 2014 and 2016). Library method: 5' RACE. Sequencing was performed on an Illumina HiSeq 2500. The second PCR ran for roughly 7 to 12 cycles and used a J-beta primer mix along with a sample-barcoded 5' primer. TCRdb reworked the public reads: Q25 trimming with fastp, MiXCR clone assembly, productive beta chains retained. Entries are consolidated by CDR3 protein sequence, retaining the most common genes and DNA. A total of 710,000 or so distinct CDR3 sequences appear in this sample, about 30% of them only once. The top ten hold 15% of the sample. The sequenced material came from blood. These receptors were collected from a woman of 80 years or more in good health. Donor details come from another sample of the same person, matched by shared clones.

V and J are TRBV20-1 and TRBJ2-5, with D possibly matching TRBD2 (5 bases). Trimming removed 6 bases from V and 5 bases from J, with 16 bases in between. The CDR3 loop spans 13 amino acids. Germline V gene lookup returns CDR1 DFQATT and CDR2 SNEGSKA (reference sequence). The CDR3 protein is CSATDSSRETQYF. The CDR3 DNA follows: TGCAGTGCCACGGACTCGAGCAGGGAGACCCAGTACTTC.

This clonotype was recorded a few times. V is TRBV5-1 and J is TRBJ1-1; D perhaps matches TRBD1 (5 bases). V was pared by 5 bases and J by 7 bases, with 21 bases between. This CDR3 is 15 amino acids long. Germline values: CDR1 SGHRS, CDR2 YFSETQ. For the CDR3, the DNA is TGCGCCAGCAGGTCGACAGATTCTCGGACGCATGAAGCTTTCTTT. It translates to CASRSTDSRTHEAFF.

This clonotype has ten or more counts. The chain links TRBV5-1 to TRBJ2-4; D remains ambiguous. V lost 2 bases, J lost 2 bases, and 8 bases lay in between. The germline gives CDR1 SGHRS, CDR2 YFSETQ. The CDR3 totals 14 residues. The CDR3 nucleotides are TGCGCCAGCAGCTTCGACGTGACCAAAAACATTCAGTACTTC. Translation gives CASSFDVTKNIQYF.

The chain carries TRBV20-1 and TRBJ2-7; D remains ambiguous. V lost 6 bases, J lost 3 bases, and 12 bases lay in between. The CDR3 has 12 residues. CDR1 DFQATT and CDR2 SNEGSKA come from the germline V gene (reference sequence). The CDR3 DNA follows: TGCAGTGCCAGGATCAGCGACTACGAGCAGTACTTC. The encoded protein is CSARISDYEQYF.

The J gene is TRBJ2-5, the V gene TRBV19; 9 bases are shared with TRBD1. Trimming cost V 3 bases and J 6 bases; bases outside gene matches: 2. The CDR3 is made up of 13 amino acids. Germline assignment: CDR1 LNHDA and CDR2 SQIVND (reference sequence). The CDR3 coding sequence is TGTGCCAGTAGTATGGGGACAGGGAAGACCCAGTACTTC. It codes for CASSMGTGKTQYF.

Regarding this clonotype: Germline and junction disagree at one end, which may indicate a read error. V is TRBV12-3 or TRBV12-4 and J is TRBJ2-2; 7 bases match TRBD1. The CDR3 loop spans 16 amino acids. DNA for the CDR3: TGTGCCAGCAGTTTGGCCACAGGGGTGAACACCGGGAAGCTGTTTTTT. Protein sequence: CASSLATGVNTGKLFF.